This T cell receptor (beta chain) was identified in a study of control samples from healthy donors and cancer patients. The assay was immunoSEQ multiplex PCR, and TCRdb's table has in-frame clones only and misses some. Among about 150,000 clones listed, about nine tenths were seen once. Germline V gene data show CDR1 as SEHNR and CDR2 as FQNEAQ (reference sequence). V was clipped by 5 bases and J by 3 bases; unmatched bases: 6. The length of the CDR3 is 14 residues. Sequences were obtained from blood. The TCR sequence derives from a man in his thirties or forties in good health. The chain combines TRBV7-9 with TRBJ2-7, with 8 bases aligning to TRBD2. The CDR3 sequence is CASSEAGVLYEQYF. CDR3 in DNA: TGTGCCAGCAGCGAAGCGGGAGTACTCTACGAGCAGTACTTC.